These 13 T cell receptor beta chains share one sample of origin, sequenced in a study of metastatic and nonmetastatic thyroid tumors. Treatment of any kind had been given to no patient before thyroid surgery. With MiXCR, TCRdb reprocessed the PCR reads. The sample contains roughly 25,000 clones, about 16% of which appear only once. The sample was blood. These receptors were collected from a female donor with papillary thyroid cancer or a benign thyroid nodule (not recorded which). Some clones in this sample may be carry-over from other donors' samples.

This clone was seen only a few times. This chain links TRBV28 with TRBJ1-2, with D unresolved. Per the germline V gene, CDR1 is MDHEN and CDR2 is SYDVKM. V was cut by 6 bases and J by 2 bases, with 13 bases left in between. The CDR3 totals 14 residues. Here the CDR3 reads CASSPSPGNYGYTF. Written as DNA, the CDR3 is TGTGCCAGCAGCCCCTCCCCTGGCAACTATGGCTACACCTTC.

Points on this clone: A much larger clone sits a single nucleotide away, making a read error possible. The rearrangement uses TRBV29-1 and TRBJ2-5, with D possibly being TRBD1 (6 bases). Trimming removed 1 base from V and 5 bases from J, with 17 bases in between. The CDR3 runs to 15 residues. Germline lookup yields CDR1 SQVTM and CDR2 ANQGSEA. CDR3 DNA: TGCAGCGTTGAAGGATGGGCAGGGGAGCGGGAGACCCAGTACTTC. It translates to CSVEGWAGERETQYF.

By proportion, this clone is medium-sized. The chain combines TRBV28 with TRBJ1-6; D ambiguous. This CDR3 spans 15 amino acids. Germline V gene lookup returns CDR1 MDHEN and CDR2 SYDVKM. V was trimmed by 3 bases and J by 5 bases, leaving 11 bases between them. In DNA, the CDR3 is TGTGCCAGCAGTTTCATAGGGCAGGATAATTCACCCCTCCACTTT. Translating it yields CASSFIGQDNSPLHF.

This clone showed up many times. The chain has TRBV25-1 and TRBJ2-7; no definite D call. V was trimmed by 2 bases and J by 1 base, leaving 6 bases between them. The CDR3 consists of 13 residues. Germline V gives CDR1 MGHDK, CDR2 SYGVNS. The CDR3 bases are TGTGCCAGCAGTGAAGGTGGATCCTACGAGCAGTACTTC. This translates into CASSEGGSYEQYF.

As regards this clone: One end of the junction does not line up with germline, which may come from a read error. The chain uses TRBV6-5 and TRBJ2-1, with D tentatively TRBD1 (6 bases). The CDR3 length is 15 residues. In germline, CDR1 is MNHEY, CDR2 SVGAGI. CDR3 sequence (DNA): TGTGCCAGCAGTTTGGGACAATTTCTGTGGCATGATCAGTTCTTC. This codes for CASSLGQFLWHDQFF.

This clone was observed a handful of times. This sequence joins TRBV6-1 and TRBJ2-1, with D possibly TRBD1 on 5 matching bases. The CDR3 spans 16 residues. The germline gives CDR1 MNHNS, CDR2 SASEGT. The V end lost 2 bases, the J end lost 4 bases, and 15 bases lay between the germline ends. CDR3 coding DNA: TGTGCCAGCAGTGAATTCCCAGGGATGATGTACAATGAGCAGTTCTTC. It yields the protein CASSEFPGMMYNEQFF.

In this sample, this clone turned up many times. The CDR3 sequence is CASSPSAGGLRTEAFF. The DNA for the CDR3 is TGTGCCAGCAGTCCCTCCGCGGGGGGACTGCGAACTGAAGCTTTCTTT. The genes are TRBV7-9 and TRBJ1-1; maybe TRBD1 (5 bases). Deletions cut 6 bases from V and 5 bases from J, with 22 bases between. This CDR3 has 16 amino acids. The germline V gene has CDR1 SEHNR and CDR2 FQNEAQ (reference sequence).

This clone has more than one count but fewer than ten. CDR3 in amino acids: CASSPGTPNTEAFF. CDR3 in DNA: TGTGCCAGCAGTCCCGGGACACCTAACACTGAAGCTTTCTTT. J is TRBJ1-1 and V is TRBV12-3 or TRBV12-4, with D maybe TRBD1 (6 bases). V was pared by 5 bases and J by 2 bases, with 12 bases between. The CDR3 totals 14 residues.

This clone occurred many times. The gene calls are TRBV28 and TRBJ1-2, with 9 bases that match TRBD1. The V gene end was trimmed by 5 bases and the J gene end by 7 bases; junction bases not matched to a gene: 11. The CDR3 length is 15 residues. Germline V gene data show CDR1 as MDHEN and CDR2 as SYDVKM. The CDR3 nucleotides are TGTGCCAGCAGTATCTACAGGGGGCGGAATCCTGGCTACACCTTC. It is translated as CASSIYRGRNPGYTF.

This clone showed up many times. The chain is built from TRBV11-1 and TRBJ2-1, with 12 bases aligning to TRBD1. Germline V gives CDR1 SGHAT, CDR2 FQDESV (reference sequence). The trim removed 5 bases at V and 7 bases at J, leaving 9 bases unmatched. CDR3 length: 16 amino acids. This CDR3 is CASSATGTGGRNEQFF. The DNA of the CDR3 is TGTGCCAGCAGCGCAACCGGGACAGGGGGCAGGAATGAGCAGTTCTTC.

This clone was detected ten times or more. This rearrangement joins TRBV5-6 to TRBJ2-1; the match to TRBD2 covers 11 bases. The V segment lost 5 bases and the J segment 4 bases; nucleotides outside the gene matches: 5. The germline V gene encodes CDR1 SGHDT and CDR2 YYEEEE. The CDR3 loop spans 15 amino acids. CDR3 in amino acids: CASSSGTSGYNEQFF. The CDR3, as DNA: TGTGCCAGCAGTTCCGGGACTAGCGGTTACAATGAGCAGTTCTTC.

This clone was picked up many times. A junction boundary mismatches the germline segment, possibly from a read error. The rearrangement links TRBV7-9 to TRBJ2-7, with a weak D call TRBD1 (6 bases). This CDR3 comprises 15 residues. CDR1 is SEHNR and CDR2 is FQNEAQ in the germline V gene (reference sequence). CDR3 DNA sequence: TGTGCCAGCAGCCCTAACGACAGGATCTCCCACGAGCAGTACTTC. Residues: CASSPNDRISHEQYF.

The table lists this clone with many counts. The V call is TRBV6-1, the J call TRBJ2-7; no clear D. Per the germline V gene, CDR1 is MNHNS and CDR2 is SASEGT. V dropped 6 bases and J dropped 5 bases, with 14 bases sitting between them. This CDR3 contains 13 residues. The CDR3 DNA is TGTGCCAGCAGGCCTCACCGGACGGACGAGCAGTACTTC. Its translation is CASRPHRTDEQYF.